The clone carrying this TCR beta chain occurred a few times. No antigen is known for it. These data are taken from a study of T-cell reconstitution after alpha-beta-depleted transplantation in children. General study results and limits: Reportedly, alpha-beta T cells present about two months post-transplant originated from several hundred expanded clones of graft origin.

The CDR3 covers 12 residues. Per the germline V gene, CDR1 is SNHLY and CDR2 is FYNNEI. The V gene end was trimmed by 8 bases and the J gene end by 8 bases; junction bases not matched to a gene: 3. Preparation of the TCRbeta library used unique molecular identifiers. TCRdb called the PCR reads again in MiXCR, with one record for every CDR3 protein. This table has 200,000 or so distinct CDR3 sequences, approximately 8.4% appearing once. The sequencing here drew on PBMCs, mostly from graft donor cells, taken 360 days after TCRalphabeta/CD19-depleted stem cell transplant. The V gene is TRBV2, the J gene TRBJ2-1, with 10 bases matching TRBD1. The clonotype was recovered from a male patient between 2 and 10 years old who had a stem cell transplant for acute myeloid leukemia, so the T cells may come from the graft donor. As DNA, the CDR3 is TGTGCCAGCCTGGGACAGGGGTATGAGCAGTTCTTC. Translated: CASLGQGYEQFF. The whole variable domain, remainder taken from reference TRBV2 and TRBJ2-1, is EPEVTQTPSHQVTQMGQEVILRCVPISNHLYFYWYRQILGQKVEFLVSFYNNEISEKSEIFDDQFSVERPDGSNFTLKIRSTKLEDSAMYFCASLGQGYEQFFGPGTRLTVL.